This T cell receptor (beta chain) was obtained from a study of OX40 agonist ivuxolimab in advanced cancers. In the study overall: As their treatment, patients were administered ivuxolimab, an agonistic anti-OX40 (CD134) antibody. Patients were 65% to 85% male with ages roughly 20 to 90, mean 60. Checkpoint inhibitors had been given previously to approximately 41% of patients. Findings of the study overall: Not determined was the antigen specificity of the expanded peripheral T cells.

About this clone: The antigen remains unidentified.

TCRdb's copy holds only in-frame clones and misses some; the assay was immunoSEQ multiplex PCR. Among more than 40,000 clones, more than 70% were seen once, and the ten largest hold around 2.7%. CDR3 length equals 15 residues. The V gene end was trimmed by 5 bases and the J gene end by 4 bases; junction bases not matched to a gene: 11. Germline CDR1 and CDR2: SGHAT and FQDESV (reference sequence). Sequenced material: CD4+ or CD8+ T cells sorted from blood, taken in a trial of the OX40 agonist ivuxolimab. The sequence was collected from an adult with an advanced solid tumor such as melanoma, head and neck, liver or kidney cancer. This chain links TRBV11-1 with TRBJ2-7; 7 nucleotides line up with TRBD2. This chain's CDR3 is CASSPAGGGPYEQYF. In DNA form, the CDR3 reads TGTGCCAGCAGCCCAGCTGGGGGAGGGCCGTACGAGCAGTACTTC. Drawing the rest from reference TRBV11-1 and TRBJ2-7, the complete variable domain is EAEVAQSPRYKITEKSQAVAFWCDPISGHATLYWYRQILGQGPELLVQFQDESVVDDSQLPKDRFSAERLKGVDSTLKIQPAELGDSAMYLCASSPAGGGPYEQYFGPGTRLTVT.